Listed here are 4 T cell receptor beta chains from one sample, sequenced in a study of T cells in tuberculosis. The time point denotes: new active TB diagnosis, blood taken before or within 7 days of starting treatment. Measured with immunoSEQ multiplex PCR; TCRdb has only the in-frame clones, and not every one. The repertoire holds tens of thousands of clones, with 80% to 95% as singletons. The sequencing used PBMCs, collected at tuberculosis diagnosis. The receptors were sampled from an adult with tuberculosis.

V and J are TRBV7-7 and TRBJ2-2, with D hard to call. Trimming took off 5 bases at V and 5 bases at J, with 12 bases between the two ends. The CDR3 consists of 14 residues. CDR1 and CDR2 (germline): SSHAT, FNYEAQ (reference sequence). CDR3 region: CASSPGLKTGELFF. The DNA of the CDR3 is TGTGCCAGCAGCCCCGGGTTGAAAACCGGGGAGCTGTTTTTT.

This sequence joins TRBV4-3 and TRBJ1-2; TRBD1 matches at 9 bases. There are 18 residues in the CDR3. The germline CDR1 and CDR2 sequences are LGHNA and YSLEER. J was trimmed by 4 bases and V by 0 bases; bases with no gene match: 12. DNA of the CDR3: TGCGCCAGCAGCCAAGATGTTTTCCCGGGACAGGGATTCTATGGCTACACCTTC. It yields the protein CASSQDVFPGQGFYGYTF.

V and J are TRBV2 and TRBJ1-3; D is possibly TRBD1 (5 bases). The germline V gene encodes CDR1 SNHLY and CDR2 FYNNEI. V was pared by 0 bases and J by 0 bases, with 12 bases between. CDR3 size: 17 residues. In nucleotides, the CDR3 is TGTGCCAGCAGTGAAGCGGGGCAGTTCAGCTCTGGAAACACCATATATTTT. This codes for CASSEAGQFSSGNTIYF.

V is TRBV25-1 and J is TRBJ1-1; D is unresolved. Germline V gene lookup returns CDR1 MGHDK and CDR2 SYGVNS. CDR3 size: 14 residues. Trimming took 4 bases from V and 4 from J, leaving 13 bases between them. As DNA, the CDR3 is TGTGCCAGCAGTGGACCGGACGGGAGCACTGAAGCTTTCTTT. It codes for CASSGPDGSTEAFF.